This T cell receptor beta chain is drawn from a study of T cell clonotyping in hematopoietic cell transplantation. Germline CDR1 SGHDN, CDR2 FVKESK. This CDR3 is 16 amino acids long. V lost 4 bases, J lost 4 bases, and 6 bases stayed unmatched. Method: immunoSEQ multiplex PCR; TCRdb's copy keeps in-frame clones and lacks some. The sample has more than 11,000 clones, about 98% seen once; the top ten hold under 5.5%. The sequence was collected from a female patient in her 50s who had an allogeneic stem cell transplant from an unrelated donor, so T cells may come from the graft donor. Some clones in this sample may be carry-over from other donors' samples. This chain uses TRBV14 with TRBJ2-1; 11 nucleotides match TRBD2. The material sequenced was peripheral blood mononuclear cells, taken 30 days after allogeneic stem cell transplant. CDR3 loop: CASSRSSGGQYNEQFF. The CDR3 DNA sequence: TGTGCCAGCAGCCGGTCTAGCGGGGGGCAGTACAATGAGCAGTTCTTC.